Below are 3 T cell receptor beta chains sequenced from a single sample in a study of T cells after yellow fever vaccination. TCRdb reanalysed the 5' RACE reads using MiXCR and keeps one entry per CDR3 protein. The table includes some 320,000 distinct CDR3 sequences, around 4.3% detected once. The specimen comprised PBMCs, sampled 15 days after the yellow fever booster vaccination. These receptors originate from a man between 18 and 35 years old who received the YFV17D yellow fever vaccine.

The chain carries TRBV2 and TRBJ2-1; 10 positions agree with TRBD2. This CDR3 region has 18 residues. With 3 bases clipped from V and 8 bases from J, the junction kept 16 bases outside the gene matches. The germline V gene encodes CDR1 SNHLY and CDR2 FYNNEI. The CDR3 protein is CASSELFSGGAFVDEQFF. The CDR3 nucleotides are TGTGCCAGCAGTGAGTTATTCAGCGGGGGGGCCTTTGTGGATGAGCAGTTCTTC. Looking up the rest from reference TRBV2 and TRBJ2-1 gives the full variable domain: EPEVTQTPSHQVTQMGQEVILRCVPISNHLYFYWYRQILGQKVEFLVSFYNNEISEKSEIFDDQFSVERPDGSNFTLKIRSTKLEDSAMYFCASSELFSGGAFVDEQFFGPGTRLTVL.

The table lists this clonotype with a few counts. This rearrangement joins TRBV29-1 to TRBJ1-2; D might be TRBD1 (5 bases). V gave up 0 bases and J gave up 3 bases, with 11 bases separating them. Germline CDR1 and CDR2: SQVTM and ANQGSEA. The CDR3 spans 14 residues. The CDR3, as DNA: TGCAGCGTTGAAGATCCGGGGGGGTACTATGGCTACACCTTC. Protein product: CSVEDPGGYYGYTF.

This chain connects TRBV15 to TRBJ1-5, with 7 bases identical to TRBD1. The V and J ends lost 0 bases and 15 bases, in that order; junction bases with no gene match: 5. Germline V gives CDR1 LNHNV, CDR2 YYDKDF (reference sequence). This CDR3 contains 12 residues. The CDR3 nucleotides read TGTGCCACCAGCAGAGATAGGACAGGAGGGCATTTT. Translation gives CATSRDRTGGHF. The whole variable domain, filled in from reference TRBV15 and TRBJ1-5, reads DAMVIQNPRYQVTQFGKPVTLSCSQTLNHNVMYWYQQKSSQAPKLLFHYYDKDFNNEADTPDNFQSRRPNTSFCFLDIRSPGLGDTAMYLCATSRDRTGGHFGDGTRLSIL.